The sequence of this T cell receptor (beta chain) was determined in a study of shared clonotypes between healthy human individuals. The study, taken as a whole, reports: Sampling covered nothing but blood. Tissue TCR repertoires likely differ from those found in blood.

Germline V lookup: CDR1 WSHSY, CDR2 SAAADI. The CDR3 runs 17 residues. Trimming cost V 3 bases and J 3 bases; bases outside gene matches: 11. Donation came from healthy HIV-negative adults that had no recent acute infections or vaccinations. Unsorted samples used around 98 million PBMCs for genomic DNA. Note on this clone: Its antigen is unknown.

Original data processing: From ImmunoSEQ came sequences covering only the junction and carrying no quality scores, so filtering differed. The table came from immunoSEQ multiplex PCR; TCRdb's copy has only in-frame clones and leaves some out. That table furnishes V, J and clone size, whereas the DNA furnished D and trimming. The sample shows about half a million clones, about four fifths of them seen only once. The TCR originated in a woman aged 40 to 50 in good health. Some clones in this sample may be carry-over from other donors' samples. The sequenced sample consisted of PBMCs. The chain combines TRBV10-2 with TRBJ2-7; 10 bases agree with TRBD1. This CDR3 reads CASSDRGTGASYYEQYF. The CDR3 nucleotides read TGCGCCAGCAGTGATCGAGGGACAGGGGCTTCTTACTACGAGCAGTACTTC.